This entry concerns a single T cell receptor (beta chain). This clone has just a few counts. What this receptor recognizes is not known. Base qualities are not recorded, but no much larger clone differs from it by a single base. This entry comes from a study of radiation and T cells in renal cell carcinoma (TCRdb year 2020). Regarding the research as a whole: TCR beta sequencing covered 50 to 55 samples in total, comprising around 25 tumors and around 27 peripheral blood samples. Across all 55 or so samples, more than 4,000,000 unique CDR3 nucleotide sequences, encoding around 2.4 million unique CDR3 amino acid sequences, were identified. Paper-wide results and their limitations: TCR clonality was higher in irradiated tumors than in controls, as the top 100 clonotypes made up an average of roughly 54% of the repertoire in irradiated tumors compared with around 40% in nephrectomy-only tumors. Effects of radiation dose or scheduling on the TCR repertoire could not be addressed with the single-armed trial design. A greater number of dominant CDR3 motifs was detected in irradiated tumors than in control tumors, and a larger share of the repertoire was occupied by these motifs in irradiated tumors than in control tumors. Because only small tumor regions of approximately 1 g were available, the study did not capture intratumoral heterogeneity.

Following the manufacturer's recommendations, the immunoSEQ kit was used to generate TCR beta libraries from genomic DNA. To prepare the libraries, a first multiplex PCR with proprietary primers was run, followed by a second PCR that added unique barcodes, and a bead cleanup was done after each round. Each sample batch included a kit-provided positive control reaction and a negative control reaction. The final libraries were assessed on an Agilent 4200 TapeStation D1000 ScreenTape, pooled by volume, and quantified by qPCR. Sequencing ran on an Illumina NextSeq500 with a MidOutput 150-cycle cartridge, using 156 Read1 and 15 Index1 cycles with kit custom primers. The pooled library was loaded at around 1 pM, and about 20% PhiX control was spiked in. For the original study's pipeline: Vendor-processed data were analyzed in R, with a clonotype defined as all T cells sharing the same CDR3 nucleotide sequence. For clone abundance analyses, frequencies were normalized to the 10,000 most abundant clones per sample. Before analysis, public T cell clones were removed, and these numbered fewer than six per sample on average. The dominant motif analysis was done with ImmunoMap using the PAM10 matrix, a gap penalty of 30, and a homology threshold of 0.3, and motifs with a cumulative frequency of at least 0.01 were considered dominant. TCRdb holds this immuneACCESS table with in-frame rearrangements only. Some clones are missing; in checked studies, unresolved V genes explain under half, and the rest has no known cause. V, J and clone size are those of that table, while D and trimming were read from the DNA. Here the sample has some 16,000 clones; around 60% occur a single time. The top ten clones comprise approximately 10% of the sample.

Based on the germline V gene, the CDR1 and CDR2 sequences are SGHTA and FQGNSA. The CDR3 runs 16 amino acids, cysteine and phenylalanine included. Of all the DNA, just the CDR3 is kept, 48 bases in frame from base 1. Here V drops 2 bases and J drops 0 bases, and the junction holds 5 bases not matched to any gene. The time point label of this sample denotes: tumor resected at nephrectomy. This specimen's treatment or condition label, interpreted: treatment-naive control, cytoreductive nephrectomy. For controls, tumors were taken from treatment-naive renal cell carcinoma patients who had cytoreductive nephrectomy with no radiation beforehand. Every patient's renal cell carcinoma showed clear cell pathology. The control tumors used for TCR sequencing were from a few females and roughly ten males, were resected between the early 2010s and the mid-2010s, and had a median patient age of roughly 58 years (range roughly 35 to 90). Tumors were mechanically dissociated, digested with collagenase/hyaluronidase at 37 °C, processed in gentleMACS C tubes, and stored in liquid nitrogen. Genomic DNA for TCR sequencing was prepared using the QIAamp DNA Blood Mini Kit (Qiagen). The analyses included just those samples that passed every quality control check.

The TCR comes from a man aged 45-65 years with renal cell carcinoma. The material was tumor tissue, obtained from a patient whose treatment was nephrectomy without radiotherapy. The chain is encoded by TRBV7-2 joined to TRBJ2-7; TRBD2 agrees with 9 junctional bases. The nucleotide sequence reads as follows: TGTGCCAGCAGCTTAACAAGCGGGGGGTTCTCCTACGAGCAGTACTTC. Protein translation: CASSLTSGGFSYEQYF.